This T cell receptor (beta chain) comes out of a study of shared clonotypes between healthy human individuals. The method was immunoSEQ multiplex PCR; TCRdb's version includes in-frame clones alone and lacks a portion of them. The sample holds approximately 1.9 million clones, about 93% seen once. CD45RO-negative cells were positively selected for CCR7, leaving out terminally differentiated effector memory CD45RA+ cells. Sequenced: naive CD8+ T cells from PBMCs. The receptor was derived from a man aged 18 to 29 in good health. Some clones in this sample may be carry-over from other donors' samples.

As DNA, the CDR3 is TGTGCCATCAGTGACGCTCAGGGGGGAAAAGAGACCCAGTACTTC. It translates to CAISDAQGGKETQYF. The chain employs TRBV10-3 and TRBJ2-5; D possibly corresponds to TRBD1 (7 bases). Germline values: CDR1 ENHRY, CDR2 SYGVKD. Trimming took 3 bases from V and 3 from J, leaving 14 bases between them. The CDR3 has 15 residues.